Listed below are T cell receptor beta chains from one sample, sequenced in a study of T cells in Graves' hyperthyroidism and ophthalmopathy. Each CDR3 protein gets one entry after TCRdb re-called the multiplex PCR reads with MiXCR. The repertoire holds about 290,000 distinct CDR3 sequences, 10% to 15% seen once, with roughly 8.5% in the top ten. Sequencing was performed on blood. The source of these receptors is a woman in her twenties or thirties with Graves' hyperthyroidism that later progressed to Graves' ophthalmopathy. Each CDR3 is given with its conserved first and last residue. A D gene is named only where the DNA matches it firmly. For some rows the clone size is stated as once, few or many, or as a class when expanded; others skip it.

j_call | d_call | clone_size | v_call | cdr3_aa | cdr3_nt
TRBJ2-1 | - | many | TRBV4-3 | CASSQERVNNEQFF | TGCGCCAGCAGCCAAGAACGGGTGAACAATGAGCAGTTCTTC
TRBJ2-1 | TRBD2 | - | TRBV10-3 | CATYSLAGGYNEQFF | TGTGCCACCTACTCACTAGCGGGAGGCTACAATGAGCAGTTCTTC
TRBJ2-5 | - | few | TRBV7-8 | CASGKVSSGGGETQYF | TGTGCCAGCGGAAAAGTTTCTAGCGGAGGGGGAGAGACCCAGTACTTC
TRBJ2-7 | - | many | TRBV7-2 | CASSPRGFYEQYF | TGTGCCAGCAGCCCCCGGGGGTTCTACGAGCAGTACTTC
TRBJ2-6 | TRBD1 | few | TRBV18 | CASSPRLTGAGANVLTF | TGTGCCAGCTCACCACGCTTGACAGGGGCCGGGGCCAACGTCCTGACTTTC
TRBJ1-1 | - | many | TRBV5-8 | CASSFARKNTEAFF | TGTGCCAGCAGCTTCGCCCGGAAGAACACTGAAGCTTTCTTT
TRBJ2-2 | - | - | TRBV5-5 | CASRTNTGELFF | TGTGCCAGCAGGACGAACACCGGGGAGCTGTTTTTT
TRBJ1-2 | - | - | TRBV6-1 | CASSGQDTVDPGDYGYTF | TGTGCCAGCAGTGGCCAGGACACAGTGGACCCGGGAGACTATGGCTACACCTTC
TRBJ2-5 | TRBD2 | few | TRBV20-1 | CSASASGVLQETQYF | TGCAGTGCTAGTGCCAGCGGGGTACTACAAGAGACCCAGTACTTC
TRBJ2-3 | - | few | TRBV29-1 | CSLKGVNTDTQYF | TGCAGCCTAAAGGGGGTCAACACAGATACGCAGTATTTT
TRBJ1-5 | - | - | TRBV20-1 | CSAAPGGGFNQPQHF | TGCAGTGCCGCACCCGGCGGCGGGTTCAATCAGCCCCAGCATTTT
TRBJ1-6 | - | many | TRBV27 | CASSQWGNSPLHF | TGTGCCAGCTCCCAGTGGGGTAATTCACCCCTCCACTTT
TRBJ2-3 | - | many | TRBV12-3/TRBV12-4 | CASSLGRAPDTQYF | TGTGCCAGCAGTTTGGGGCGGGCCCCAGATACGCAGTATTTT
TRBJ1-6 | TRBD1 | many | TRBV3-1 | CASSQPGQYNSPLHF | TGTGCCAGCAGCCAACCGGGACAGTATAATTCACCCCTCCACTTT
TRBJ2-3 | TRBD1 | many | TRBV3-1 | CASTTGGATQYF | TGTGCCAGCACCACAGGGGGAGCTACGCAGTATTTT
TRBJ2-3 | TRBD2 | many | TRBV2 | CASSGLAGPKANTQYF | TGTGCCAGCAGTGGACTAGCGGGTCCAAAGGCAAATACGCAGTATTTT
TRBJ2-2 | - | many | TRBV7-2 | CASRPPILTGELFF | TGTGCCAGCAGACCTCCCATTCTCACCGGGGAGCTGTTTTTT
TRBJ1-2 | - | many | TRBV28 | CASSLGFAYGYTF | TGTGCCAGCAGTCTCGGGTTTGCCTATGGCTACACCTTC
TRBJ2-3 | TRBD2 | - | TRBV20-1 | CSARSSGGTDTQYF | TGCAGTGCTCGAAGTAGCGGGGGCACAGATACGCAGTATTTT
TRBJ2-1 | - | many | TRBV6-6 | CASSYSVSSYNEQFF | TGTGCCAGCAGTTACTCGGTAAGCTCCTACAATGAGCAGTTCTTC
TRBJ2-3 | TRBD2 | - | TRBV6-1 | CASSGPGLASTDTQYF | TGTGCCAGCAGTGGACCGGGACTAGCAAGCACAGATACGCAGTATTTT
TRBJ2-7 | - | - | TRBV27 | CASSRERGYEQYF | TGTGCCAGCAGTCGGGAGAGAGGGTACGAGCAGTACTTC
TRBJ2-3 | - | many | TRBV7-2 | CASSLAGTPSTDTQYF | TGTGCCAGCAGCTTAGCAGGCACCCCTAGCACAGATACGCAGTATTTT
TRBJ2-7 | TRBD2 | many | TRBV20-1 | CSAIYPGLAGGLLTYEQYF | TGCAGTGCTATCTACCCGGGACTAGCGGGAGGACTACTAACCTACGAGCAGTACTTC
TRBJ2-1 | - | - | TRBV5-6 | CASSPSLTRSHNEQFF | TGTGCCAGCAGCCCCTCCCTTACTAGATCCCACAATGAGCAGTTCTTC
TRBJ1-1 | TRBD1 | many | TRBV6-2/TRBV6-3 | CASTQRTGINTEAFF | TGTGCCAGCACCCAAAGGACAGGGATCAACACTGAAGCTTTCTTT
TRBJ2-3 | - | - | TRBV19 | CASITHTDTQYF | TGTGCCAGTATAACCCACACAGATACGCAGTATTTT